Presented here are 14 T cell receptor beta chains from one specimen sequenced in a study of memory B cells and T cells in multiple sclerosis. After stimulus-free culture, autoproliferating CFSE-dim and non-proliferating CFSE-high T cells were sequenced separately. About 50 million CFSE-labeled PBMCs were cultured 6 to 7 days unstimulated, then replicate wells were pooled. Antigen specificity for these receptors is unknown. The assay was immunoSEQ multiplex PCR, and TCRdb's table has in-frame clones only and misses some. The sample lists around 50,000 clones, roughly 82% occurring once. The sequencing input was PBMCs from blood kept in culture. These receptors were taken from a human donor with multiple sclerosis.

The gene calls are TRBV13 and TRBJ1-5; a possible D gene is TRBD1 (5 bases). Per the germline V gene, CDR1 is PRHDT and CDR2 is FYEKMQ (reference sequence). Between the trimmed V and J ends, which lost 5 bases and 9 bases, there was a span of 17 bases. The CDR3 length is 14 residues. CDR3 amino acids: CASSLRDRPWPQHF. CDR3 in DNA: TGTGCCAGCAGCCTCCGGGACCGGCCTTGGCCCCAGCATTTT. Full variable domain (rest looked up from reference TRBV13 and TRBJ1-5): AAGVIQSPRHLIKEKRETATLKCYPIPRHDTVYWYQQGPGQDPQFLISFYEKMQSDKGSIPDRFSAQQFSDYHSELNMSSLELGDSALYFCASSLRDRPWPQHFGDGTRLSIL.

The gene calls are TRBV30 and TRBJ1-2; D is perhaps TRBD1 (5 bases). Trimming pared 2 bases from V and 4 bases from J, leaving 11 bases between. The germline gives CDR1 GTSNPN, CDR2 SVGIG (reference sequence). CDR3 size: 13 residues. The CDR3 DNA sequence: TGTGCCTGGAGTCGACAGTCCCCCTATGGCTACACCTTC. This encodes CAWSRQSPYGYTF.

The chain employs TRBV30 and TRBJ1-6, with D perhaps matching TRBD1 (6 bases). Per the germline V gene, CDR1 is GTSNPN and CDR2 is SVGIG (reference sequence). The V end lost 8 bases, the J end lost 7 bases, and 15 bases lay between the germline ends. This CDR3 has 13 amino acids. The CDR3: CAIEGGRNSPLHF. CDR3 bases: TGTGCCATAGAAGGGGGTCGAAATTCACCCCTCCACTTT.

The rearrangement links TRBV5-1 to TRBJ1-4; no clear D. From germline, CDR1 is SGHRS and CDR2 YFSETQ. Trimming shortened V by 1 base and J by 6 bases, and 13 bases separated the two germline ends. This CDR3 comprises 15 residues. This CDR3 is CASSLIPGRDEKLFF. The CDR3 coding sequence is TGCGCCAGCAGCTTGATTCCCGGGAGGGATGAAAAACTGTTTTTT.

The chain combines TRBV10-3 with TRBJ2-7; perhaps TRBD1 as D (6 bases). CDR3 length: 16 amino acids. With 1 base removed from V and 0 bases from J, the gap between germline ends came to 13 bases. From germline, CDR1 is ENHRY and CDR2 SYGVKD. Here the CDR3 reads CAISEFGQRSSYEQYF. CDR3 nucleotide sequence: TGTGCCATCAGTGAGTTCGGACAGAGATCCTCCTACGAGCAGTACTTC.

The gene calls are TRBV9 and TRBJ2-1; D might be TRBD2 (6 bases). Trimming shortened V by 4 bases and J by 3 bases, and 14 bases separated the two germline ends. The CDR3 extends over 15 amino acids. Germline V lookup: CDR1 SGDLS, CDR2 YYNGEE. The CDR3 DNA sequence: TGTGCCAGCAGCCCCCTCGGGACTCTCTACAATGAGCAGTTCTTC. It specifies CASSPLGTLYNEQFF.

The V call is TRBV19, the J call TRBJ2-4; unclear D gene. The CDR3 runs 13 residues. Germline loops: CDR1 LNHDA, CDR2 SQIVND (reference sequence). V was shortened by 5 bases and J by 8 bases, with 13 bases between the two germline ends. In nucleotides, the CDR3 is TGTGCCAGTAGTGGCCCCGAATTACACATTCAGTACTTC. This codes for CASSGPELHIQYF.

V and J are TRBV7-2 and TRBJ2-1, with D unclear. Germline lookup yields CDR1 SGHTA and CDR2 FQGNSA. The CDR3 length is 11 residues. V was shortened by 5 bases and J by 3 bases, with 2 bases between the two germline ends. The CDR3 sequence is CASSVYNEQFF. For the CDR3, the DNA is TGTGCCAGCAGCGTCTACAATGAGCAGTTCTTC. The full variable domain, completed using reference TRBV7-2 and TRBJ2-1, is GAGVSQSPSNKVTEKGKDVELRCDPISGHTALYWYRQSLGQGLEFLIYFQGNSAPDKSGLPSDRFSAERTGGSVSTLTIQRTQQEDSAVYLCASSVYNEQFFGPGTRLTVL.

The chain links TRBV4-1 to TRBJ1-2, with D perhaps TRBD1 (5 bases). Germline loops: CDR1 MGHRA, CDR2 YSYEKL. The CDR3 is made up of 14 amino acids. Trimming shortened V by 4 bases and J by 6 bases, and 15 bases separated the two germline ends. The CDR3 spells CASSLAWGNNGYTF. The DNA of the CDR3 is TGCGCCAGCAGCCTGGCCTGGGGGAATAATGGCTACACCTTC.

This chain joins TRBV6-6 and TRBJ1-4; no firm D call. This CDR3 spans 14 amino acids. The V gene's germline CDR1 is MNHNY and CDR2 SVGAGI (reference sequence). V was trimmed by 6 bases and J by 8 bases, leaving 16 bases between them. The CDR3: CASRGRVPLEKLFF. The CDR3 DNA is TGTGCCAGCAGGGGTCGGGTCCCCTTGGAAAAACTGTTTTTT.

CDR3 region: CASLDSYNYEQYF. DNA for the CDR3: TGTGCCAGCTTGGACAGCTACAACTACGAGCAGTACTTC. The rearrangement uses TRBV6-1 and TRBJ2-7, with D perhaps matching TRBD1 (6 bases). The CDR3 is 13 amino acids. V lost 8 bases and J 3 bases, leaving 14 bases between the germline ends. From germline, CDR1 is MNHNS and CDR2 SASEGT.

The table lists this clone with a count of one. This sequence joins TRBV13 and TRBJ2-2; D is ambiguous. The CDR3 has 15 residues. V was pared by 1 base and J by 0 bases, with 6 bases between. Germline V gene data show CDR1 as PRHDT and CDR2 as FYEKMQ (reference sequence). The CDR3 spells CASSLEHANTGELFF. The CDR3 DNA reads TGTGCCAGCAGCTTAGAACACGCGAACACCGGGGAGCTGTTTTTT.

V gene TRBV6-1 combines with J gene TRBJ1-6; 9 nucleotides line up with TRBD1. Trimming took 3 bases from V and 9 from J; bases not matched to a gene: 15. Germline V gives CDR1 MNHNS, CDR2 SASEGT. This CDR3 has 18 amino acids. In nucleotides, the CDR3 is TGTGCCAGCAGTGACCGGGACAGGGCTTCTGGGGATGGTTCACCCCTCCACTTT. It encodes CASSDRDRASGDGSPLHF.

In DNA form, the CDR3 reads TGTGCCAGCAGTTCGGACAGGGCGGGCAATCAGCCCCAGCATTTT. Translating it yields CASSSDRAGNQPQHF. The V gene is TRBV27, the J gene TRBJ1-5; 8 bases line up with TRBD1. V dropped 4 bases and J dropped 2; count of bases not matched to a gene: 4. Germline V gene lookup returns CDR1 MNHEY and CDR2 SMNVEV (reference sequence). This CDR3 spans 15 amino acids.